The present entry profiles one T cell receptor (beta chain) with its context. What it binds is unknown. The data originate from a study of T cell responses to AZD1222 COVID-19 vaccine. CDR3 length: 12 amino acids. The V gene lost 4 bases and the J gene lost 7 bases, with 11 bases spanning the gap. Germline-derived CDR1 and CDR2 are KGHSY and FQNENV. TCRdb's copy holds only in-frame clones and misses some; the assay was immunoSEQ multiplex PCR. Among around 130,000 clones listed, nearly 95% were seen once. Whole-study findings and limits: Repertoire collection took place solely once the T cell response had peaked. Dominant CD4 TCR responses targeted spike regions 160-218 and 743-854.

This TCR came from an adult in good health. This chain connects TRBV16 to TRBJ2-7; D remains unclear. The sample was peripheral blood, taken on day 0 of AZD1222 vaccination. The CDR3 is CASSLILQEQYF. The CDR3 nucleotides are TGTGCCAGCAGCCTAATCCTACAGGAGCAGTACTTC.